This TCR beta chain was sequenced during a study of T-cell memory formation after mild COVID-19. V lost 7 bases, J lost 5 bases, and 11 bases lay in between. This CDR3 comprises 12 residues. Constant-segment primers served in 5'RACE that generated TCR alpha and TCR beta cDNA libraries bearing sample barcodes and UMIs. TCRdb called the 5' RACE reads again in MiXCR, with one record for every CDR3 protein. The top ten clones hold about a fifth of a sample with 300,000 to 350,000 distinct CDR3 sequences, around 15% of them seen once. The receptor was derived from a man aged 18 to 29 who had mild COVID-19 (a few samples of this study predate the infection). Cell type and time point are not known. J is TRBJ1-1 and V is TRBV12-3 or TRBV12-4, with D unclear. The sequenced sample consisted of PBMCs or a T cell subset sorted from them (not recorded which). CDR3: CASTFIGTEAFF. The CDR3 coding sequence is TGTGCCAGCACCTTCATTGGGACTGAAGCTTTCTTT.